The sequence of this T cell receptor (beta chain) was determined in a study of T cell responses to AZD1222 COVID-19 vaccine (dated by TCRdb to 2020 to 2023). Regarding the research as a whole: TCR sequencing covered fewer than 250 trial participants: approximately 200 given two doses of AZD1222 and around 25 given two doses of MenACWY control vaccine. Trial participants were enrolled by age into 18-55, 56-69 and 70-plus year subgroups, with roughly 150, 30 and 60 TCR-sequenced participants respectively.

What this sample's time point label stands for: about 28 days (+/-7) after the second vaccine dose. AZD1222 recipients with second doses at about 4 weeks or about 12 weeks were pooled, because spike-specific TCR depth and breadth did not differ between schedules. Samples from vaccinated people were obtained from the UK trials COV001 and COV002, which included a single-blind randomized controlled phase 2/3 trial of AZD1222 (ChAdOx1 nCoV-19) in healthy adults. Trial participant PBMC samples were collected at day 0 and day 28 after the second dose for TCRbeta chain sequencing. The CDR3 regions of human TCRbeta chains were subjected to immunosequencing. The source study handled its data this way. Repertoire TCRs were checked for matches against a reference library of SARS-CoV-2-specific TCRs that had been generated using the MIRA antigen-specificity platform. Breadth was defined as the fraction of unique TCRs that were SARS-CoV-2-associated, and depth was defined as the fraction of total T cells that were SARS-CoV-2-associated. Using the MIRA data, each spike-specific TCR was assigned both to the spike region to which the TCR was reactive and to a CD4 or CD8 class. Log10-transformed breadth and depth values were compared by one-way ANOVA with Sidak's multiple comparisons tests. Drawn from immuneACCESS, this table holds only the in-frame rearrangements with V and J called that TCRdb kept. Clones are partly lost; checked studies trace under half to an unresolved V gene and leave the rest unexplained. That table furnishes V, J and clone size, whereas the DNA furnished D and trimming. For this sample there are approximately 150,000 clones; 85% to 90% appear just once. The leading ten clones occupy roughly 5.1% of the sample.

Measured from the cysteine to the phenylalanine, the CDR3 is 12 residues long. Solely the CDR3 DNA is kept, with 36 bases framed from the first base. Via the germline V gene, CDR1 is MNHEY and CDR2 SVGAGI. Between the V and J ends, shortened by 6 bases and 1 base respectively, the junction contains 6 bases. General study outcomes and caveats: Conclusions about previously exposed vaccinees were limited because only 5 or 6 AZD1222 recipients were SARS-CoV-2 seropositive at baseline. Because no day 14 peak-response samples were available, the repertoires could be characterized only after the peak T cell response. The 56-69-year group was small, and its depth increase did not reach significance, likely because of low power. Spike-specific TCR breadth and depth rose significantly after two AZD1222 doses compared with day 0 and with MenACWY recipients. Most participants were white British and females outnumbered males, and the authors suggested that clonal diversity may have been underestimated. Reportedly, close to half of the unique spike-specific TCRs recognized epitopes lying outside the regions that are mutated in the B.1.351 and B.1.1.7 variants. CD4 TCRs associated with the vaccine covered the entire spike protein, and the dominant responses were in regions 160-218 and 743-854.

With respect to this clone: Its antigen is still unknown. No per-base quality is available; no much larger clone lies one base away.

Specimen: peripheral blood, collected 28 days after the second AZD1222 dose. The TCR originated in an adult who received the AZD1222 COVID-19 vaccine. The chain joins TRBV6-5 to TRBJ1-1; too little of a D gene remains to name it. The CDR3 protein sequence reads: CASSRENTEAFF. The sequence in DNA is TGTGCCAGCAGCCGGGAGAACACTGAAGCTTTCTTT.